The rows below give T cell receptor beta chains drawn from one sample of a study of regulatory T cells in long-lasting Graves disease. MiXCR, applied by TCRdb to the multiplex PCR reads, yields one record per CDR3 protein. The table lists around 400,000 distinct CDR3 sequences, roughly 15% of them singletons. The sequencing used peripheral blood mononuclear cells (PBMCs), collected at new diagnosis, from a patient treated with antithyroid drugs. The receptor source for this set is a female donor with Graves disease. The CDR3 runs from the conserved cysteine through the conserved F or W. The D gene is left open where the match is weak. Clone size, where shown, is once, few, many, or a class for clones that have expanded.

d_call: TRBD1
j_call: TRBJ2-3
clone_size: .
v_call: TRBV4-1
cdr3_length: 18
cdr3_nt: TGCGCCAGCAGTCTCGACGTGGTGACAGGGGTCCGCACAGATACGCAGTATTTT
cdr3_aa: CASSLDVVTGVRTDTQYF

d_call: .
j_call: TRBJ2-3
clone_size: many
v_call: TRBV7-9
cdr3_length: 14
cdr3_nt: TGTGCCAGCAGTTTAGGCGGGATCACAGATACGCAGTATTTT
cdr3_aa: CASSLGGITDTQYF

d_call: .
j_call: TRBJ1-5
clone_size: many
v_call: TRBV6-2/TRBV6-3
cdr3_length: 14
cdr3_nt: TGTGCCAGCAGTGGCGGGGATAGCAATCAGCCCCAGCATTTT
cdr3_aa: CASSGGDSNQPQHF

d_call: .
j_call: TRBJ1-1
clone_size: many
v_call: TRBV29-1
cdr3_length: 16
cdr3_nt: TGCAGCGTTCTACTGGGGTTTGGATATCCGAACACTGAAGCTTTCTTT
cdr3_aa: CSVLLGFGYPNTEAFF

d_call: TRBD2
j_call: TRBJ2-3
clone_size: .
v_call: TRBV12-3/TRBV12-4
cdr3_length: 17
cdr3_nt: TGTGCCAGCAGCTTAGATTTATCGCCGGGGGGGACAGATACGCAGTATTTT
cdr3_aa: CASSLDLSPGGTDTQYF

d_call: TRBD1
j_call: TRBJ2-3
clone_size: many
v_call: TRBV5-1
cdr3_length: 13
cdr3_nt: TGCGCCAGCTCCGACAGGGACACAGATACGCAGTATTTT
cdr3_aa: CASSDRDTDTQYF

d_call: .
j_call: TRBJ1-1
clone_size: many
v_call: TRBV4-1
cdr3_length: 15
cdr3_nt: TGCGCCAGCAGCCAACTAGTGGCGGGGAACACTGAAGCTTTCTTT
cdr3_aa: CASSQLVAGNTEAFF

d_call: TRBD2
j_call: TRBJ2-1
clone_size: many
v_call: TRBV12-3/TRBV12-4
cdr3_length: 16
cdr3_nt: TGTGCCAGCAGCCCTAGCGGGGGGGCGGTCTATAATGAGCAGTTCTTC
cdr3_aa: CASSPSGGAVYNEQFF

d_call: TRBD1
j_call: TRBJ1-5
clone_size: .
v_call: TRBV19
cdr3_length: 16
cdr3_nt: TGTGCCAGTAGTTCCTTACAGGGGAGCAGCAATCAGCCCCAGCATTTT
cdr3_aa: CASSSLQGSSNQPQHF

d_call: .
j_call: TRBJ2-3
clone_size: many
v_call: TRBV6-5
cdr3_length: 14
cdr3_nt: TGTGCCAGCAGTTGGGGCACACACACAGATACGCAGTATTTT
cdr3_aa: CASSWGTHTDTQYF

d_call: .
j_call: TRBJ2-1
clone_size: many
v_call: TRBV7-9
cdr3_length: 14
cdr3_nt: TGTGCCAGCAGCCGCCACACAAGCTACAATGAGCAGTTCTTC
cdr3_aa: CASSRHTSYNEQFF

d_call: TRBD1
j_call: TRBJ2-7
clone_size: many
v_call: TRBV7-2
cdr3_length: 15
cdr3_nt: TGTGCCAGCAGCCGGGACAGGGGGGGAGGCTACGAGCAGTACTTC
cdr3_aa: CASSRDRGGGYEQYF

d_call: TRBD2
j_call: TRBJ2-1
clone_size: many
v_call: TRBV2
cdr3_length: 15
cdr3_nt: TGTGCCAGCAGTGAAAGTAGCGGGGTCCTCAATGAGCAGTTCTTC
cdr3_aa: CASSESSGVLNEQFF

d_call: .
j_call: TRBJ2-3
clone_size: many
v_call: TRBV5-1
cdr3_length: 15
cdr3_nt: TGCGCCAGCAGCTTACAGGGCCAAAAGACAGATACGCAGTATTTT
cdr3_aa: CASSLQGQKTDTQYF

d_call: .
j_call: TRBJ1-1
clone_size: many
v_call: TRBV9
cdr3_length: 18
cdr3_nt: TGTGCCAGCAGCCCCTCTCCTTCGGGGGGACACAGGAACACTGAAGCTTTCTTT
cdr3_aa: CASSPSPSGGHRNTEAFF

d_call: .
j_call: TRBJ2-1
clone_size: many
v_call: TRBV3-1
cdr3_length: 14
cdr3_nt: TGTGCCAGCAGCCAAGATTTTGATGTTAATGAGCAGTTCTTC
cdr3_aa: CASSQDFDVNEQFF

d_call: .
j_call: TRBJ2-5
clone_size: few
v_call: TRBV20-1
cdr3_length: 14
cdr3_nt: TGCAGTGCTAGAGCGCGGGACCTACAAGAGACCCAGTACTTC
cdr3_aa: CSARARDLQETQYF

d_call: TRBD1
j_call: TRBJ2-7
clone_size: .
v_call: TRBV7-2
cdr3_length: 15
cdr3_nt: TGTGCCAGCAGCTCAAAGGACAGGGGGCTCTACGAGCAGTACTTC
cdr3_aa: CASSSKDRGLYEQYF

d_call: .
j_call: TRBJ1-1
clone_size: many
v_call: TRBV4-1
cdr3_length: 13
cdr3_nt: TGTGCCAGCAGCCAAGATCGAGCCTCTGAAGCTTTCTTT
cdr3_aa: CASSQDRASEAFF

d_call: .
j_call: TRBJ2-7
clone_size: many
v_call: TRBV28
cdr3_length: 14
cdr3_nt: TGTGCCAGCAGTCGAGGACAGAAGACCTACGAGCAGTACTTC
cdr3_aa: CASSRGQKTYEQYF

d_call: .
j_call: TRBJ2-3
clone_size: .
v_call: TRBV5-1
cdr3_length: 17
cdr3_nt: TGCGCCAGCAGCCAGCACCCCAGACGAAGATACACAGATACGCAGTATTTT
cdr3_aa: CASSQHPRRRYTDTQYF

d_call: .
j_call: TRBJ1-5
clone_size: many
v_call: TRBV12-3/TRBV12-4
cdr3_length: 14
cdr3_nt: TGTGCCAGCAGCGGACCGGTAGGCCATCAGCCCCAGCATTTT
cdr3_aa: CASSGPVGHQPQHF

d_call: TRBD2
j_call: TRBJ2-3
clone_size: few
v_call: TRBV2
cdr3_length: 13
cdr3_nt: TGTGCCAGCAGAGGGACTATGACAGATACGCAGTATTTT
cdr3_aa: CASRGTMTDTQYF

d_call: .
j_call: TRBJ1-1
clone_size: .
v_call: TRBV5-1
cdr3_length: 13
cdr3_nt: TGCGCCAGCAGCTTGGGGGGAGCTCGGGGCGCTTTCTTT
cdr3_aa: CASSLGGARGAFF

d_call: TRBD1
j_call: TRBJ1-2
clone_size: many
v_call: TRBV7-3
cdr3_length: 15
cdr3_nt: TGTGCCAGCAGCCCTAGCTCAGGGGGAGTCTATGGCTACACCTTC
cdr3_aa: CASSPSSGGVYGYTF

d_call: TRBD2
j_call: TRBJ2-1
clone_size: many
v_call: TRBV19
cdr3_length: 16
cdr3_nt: TGTGCCAGTAGTATTATGGCTAGCGGGGGTCTAGGGGAGCAGTTCTTC
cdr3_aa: CASSIMASGGLGEQFF

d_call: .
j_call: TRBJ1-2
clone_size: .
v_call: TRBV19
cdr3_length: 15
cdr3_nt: TGTGCCAGTAGGCCTACCCGGGACTCTAACTATGGCTACACCTTC
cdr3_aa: CASRPTRDSNYGYTF

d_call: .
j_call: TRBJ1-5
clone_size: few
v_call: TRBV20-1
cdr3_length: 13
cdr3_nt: TGCAGTGCTCAGGGACACTTTAATCAGCCCCAGCATTTT
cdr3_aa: CSAQGHFNQPQHF

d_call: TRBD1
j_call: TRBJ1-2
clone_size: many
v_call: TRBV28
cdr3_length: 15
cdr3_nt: TGTGCCAGCAGTCCTCCGAACCCCGGACAGGGCGGCTACACCTTC
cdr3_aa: CASSPPNPGQGGYTF

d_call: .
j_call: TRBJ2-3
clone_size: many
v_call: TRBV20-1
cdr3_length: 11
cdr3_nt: TGCAGTGCTAGGAGGGCAGATACGCAGTATTTT
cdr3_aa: CSARRADTQYF

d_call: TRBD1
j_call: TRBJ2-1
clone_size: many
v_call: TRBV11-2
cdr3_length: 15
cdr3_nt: TGTGCCAGCAGCTTTCCCAGGGGGCCCTACAATGAGCAGTTCTTC
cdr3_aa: CASSFPRGPYNEQFF

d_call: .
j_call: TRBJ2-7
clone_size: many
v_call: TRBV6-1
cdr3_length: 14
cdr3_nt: TGTGCCAGCAGCTATAGACCCCAGCCGGACGAGCAGTACTTC
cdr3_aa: CASSYRPQPDEQYF

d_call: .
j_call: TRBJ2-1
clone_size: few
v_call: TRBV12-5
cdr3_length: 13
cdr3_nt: TGTGCTAGTGGTCTTGGAGGATACAATGAGCAGTTCTTC
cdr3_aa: CASGLGGYNEQFF

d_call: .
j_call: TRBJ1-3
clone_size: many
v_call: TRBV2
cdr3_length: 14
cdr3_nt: TGTGCCAGCAGTGACAGGACAGCTGGAAACACCATATATTTT
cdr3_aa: CASSDRTAGNTIYF

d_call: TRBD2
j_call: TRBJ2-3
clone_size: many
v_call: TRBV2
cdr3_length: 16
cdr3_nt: TGTGCCAGCAGCCCTTTTAGCGGGGGCTCCGCAGATACGCAGTATTTT
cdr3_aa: CASSPFSGGSADTQYF

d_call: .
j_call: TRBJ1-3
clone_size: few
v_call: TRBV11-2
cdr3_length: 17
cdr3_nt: TGTGCCAGCAGGCGCGGCCGCGGCGGAAGCTCTGGAAACACCATATATTTT
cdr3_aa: CASRRGRGGSSGNTIYF

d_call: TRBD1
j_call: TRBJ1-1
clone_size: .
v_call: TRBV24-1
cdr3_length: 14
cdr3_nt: TGTGCCACCAGTGATGCGGACAGGAGCACTGAAGCTTTCTTT
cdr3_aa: CATSDADRSTEAFF

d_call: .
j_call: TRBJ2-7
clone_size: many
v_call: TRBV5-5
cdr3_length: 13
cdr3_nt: TGTGCCAGCAGCCCCCGGGGGAATTACGAGCAGTACTTC
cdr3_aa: CASSPRGNYEQYF

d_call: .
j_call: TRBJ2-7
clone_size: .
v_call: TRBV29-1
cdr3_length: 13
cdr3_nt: TGCAGCGTTGACAGGGAAGGATCCTACGAGCAGTACTTC
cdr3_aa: CSVDREGSYEQYF

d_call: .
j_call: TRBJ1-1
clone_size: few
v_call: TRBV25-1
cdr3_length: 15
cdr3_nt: TGTGCCAGCAGTGGCCCTGGGGGTGGGAGCACTGAAGCTTTCTTT
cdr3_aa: CASSGPGGGSTEAFF

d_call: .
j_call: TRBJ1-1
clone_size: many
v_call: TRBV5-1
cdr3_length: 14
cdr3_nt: TGCGCCAGCAGCATCACCCTAGGATACACTGAAGCTTTCTTT
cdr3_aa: CASSITLGYTEAFF

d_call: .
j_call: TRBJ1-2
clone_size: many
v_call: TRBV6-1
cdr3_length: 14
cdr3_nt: TGTGCCAGCAGTGCCTCCCGGACAAGCTATGGCTACACCTTC
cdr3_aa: CASSASRTSYGYTF

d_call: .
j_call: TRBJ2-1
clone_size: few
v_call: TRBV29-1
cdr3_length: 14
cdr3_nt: TGCAGCGTTGAGGGCCGGGAATCCTACAATGAGCAGTTCTTC
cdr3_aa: CSVEGRESYNEQFF

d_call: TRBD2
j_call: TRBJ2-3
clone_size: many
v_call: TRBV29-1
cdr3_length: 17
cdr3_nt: TGCAGCGTTGAAGATGGGGCTAGCGGATACGGCACAGATACGCAGTATTTT
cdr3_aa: CSVEDGASGYGTDTQYF

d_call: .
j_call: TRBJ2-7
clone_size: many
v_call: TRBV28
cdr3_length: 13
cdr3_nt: TGTGCCAGCAGTTGGACAGCCTCCTACGAGCAGTACTTC
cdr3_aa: CASSWTASYEQYF

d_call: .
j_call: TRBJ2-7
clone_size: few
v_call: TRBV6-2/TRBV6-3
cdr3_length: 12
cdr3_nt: TGTGCCAGCAAACAGCGGTCCAACGAGCAGTACTTC
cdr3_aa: CASKQRSNEQYF

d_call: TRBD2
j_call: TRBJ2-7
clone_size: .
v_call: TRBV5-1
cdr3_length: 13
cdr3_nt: TGCGCCAGCAGCTGGGGTAGCGGGACCGAGCAGTACTTC
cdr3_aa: CASSWGSGTEQYF

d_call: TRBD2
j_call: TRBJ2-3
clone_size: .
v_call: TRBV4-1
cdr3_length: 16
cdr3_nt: TGCGCCAGCAGCCAAGGGGGCCGGGGGGGCACAGATACGCAGTATTTT
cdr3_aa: CASSQGGRGGTDTQYF

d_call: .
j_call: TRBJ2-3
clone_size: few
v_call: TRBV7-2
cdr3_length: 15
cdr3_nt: TGTGCCAGCAGCTTAGCGGGGGGGGCCTCAGATACGCAGTATTTT
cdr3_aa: CASSLAGGASDTQYF

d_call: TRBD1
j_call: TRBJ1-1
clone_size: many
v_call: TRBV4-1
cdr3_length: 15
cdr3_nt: TGTGCCAGCAGCCCCCAGGACAGGGTGAACACTGAAGCTTTCTTT
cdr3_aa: CASSPQDRVNTEAFF

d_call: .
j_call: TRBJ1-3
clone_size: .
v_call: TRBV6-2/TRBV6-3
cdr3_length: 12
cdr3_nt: TGTGCCAGCCGGCTCTCTGGAAACACCATATATTTT
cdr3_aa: CASRLSGNTIYF

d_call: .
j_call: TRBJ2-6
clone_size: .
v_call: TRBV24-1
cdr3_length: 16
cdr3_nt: TGTGCCACCAGTGACCCAGCTCCGGGGGGGGCCAACGTCCTGACTTTC
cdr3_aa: CATSDPAPGGANVLTF

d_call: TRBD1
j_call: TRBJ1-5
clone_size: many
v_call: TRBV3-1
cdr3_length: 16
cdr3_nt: TGTGCCAGCAGCTTAACAGGGGCTACTGGCAATCAGCCCCAGCATTTT
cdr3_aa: CASSLTGATGNQPQHF

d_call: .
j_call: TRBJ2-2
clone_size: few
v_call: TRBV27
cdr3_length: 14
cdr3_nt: TGTGCCAGCACCGACAGGCTGAACACCGGGGAGCTGTTTTTT
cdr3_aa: CASTDRLNTGELFF

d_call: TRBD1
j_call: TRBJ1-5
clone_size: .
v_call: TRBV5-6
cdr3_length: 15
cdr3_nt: TGTGCCAGCAGCCTGACAGGGGAAGACAATCAGCCCCAGCATTTT
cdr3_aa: CASSLTGEDNQPQHF

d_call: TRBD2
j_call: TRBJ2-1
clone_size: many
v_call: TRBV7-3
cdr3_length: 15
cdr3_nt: TGTGCCAGCAGCAGAGATAGCGGGGGTTACAATGAGCAGTTCTTC
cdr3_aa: CASSRDSGGYNEQFF

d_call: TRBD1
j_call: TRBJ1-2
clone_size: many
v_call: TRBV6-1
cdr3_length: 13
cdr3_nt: TGTGCCAGCAGCGTAAACAGGGGCTATGGCTACACCTTC
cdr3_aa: CASSVNRGYGYTF

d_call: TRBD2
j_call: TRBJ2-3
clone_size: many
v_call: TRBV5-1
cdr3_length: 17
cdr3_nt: TGCGCCAGCAGCTTCCGGACTAGCGGGGGGTACACAGATACGCAGTATTTT
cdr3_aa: CASSFRTSGGYTDTQYF

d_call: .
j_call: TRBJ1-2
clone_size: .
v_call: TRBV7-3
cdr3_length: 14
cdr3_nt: TGTGCCAGCAGCTTACAGGGTCGGAACTATGGCTACACCTTC
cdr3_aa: CASSLQGRNYGYTF